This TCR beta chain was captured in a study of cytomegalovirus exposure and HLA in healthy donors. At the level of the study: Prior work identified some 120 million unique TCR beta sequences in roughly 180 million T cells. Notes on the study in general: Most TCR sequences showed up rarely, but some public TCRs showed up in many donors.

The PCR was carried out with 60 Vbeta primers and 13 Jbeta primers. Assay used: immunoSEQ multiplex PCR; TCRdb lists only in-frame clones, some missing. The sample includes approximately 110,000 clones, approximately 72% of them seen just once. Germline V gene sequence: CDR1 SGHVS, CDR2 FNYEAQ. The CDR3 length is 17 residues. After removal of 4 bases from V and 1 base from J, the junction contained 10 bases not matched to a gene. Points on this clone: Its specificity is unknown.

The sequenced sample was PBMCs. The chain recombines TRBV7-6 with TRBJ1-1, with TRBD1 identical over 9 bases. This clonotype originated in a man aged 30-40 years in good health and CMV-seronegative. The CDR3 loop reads CASSSPPGTGPNTEAFF. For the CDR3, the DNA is TGTGCCAGCAGCTCCCCTCCGGGGACAGGGCCGAACACTGAAGCTTTCTTT.